Here is one T cell receptor (beta chain) with its context. This record belongs to a study of blood T cell repertoires in COVID-19. In the study overall: Both acute and convalescent COVID-19 samples were obtained from the United States, Italy and Spain. T cells, B-cell-depleted T cells, or PBMCs provided the cDNA or gDNA that served as material.

The data were produced by immunoSEQ multiplex PCR, yet TCRdb's version contains in-frame clones alone and is incomplete. The sample has a few hundred thousand clones, around 90% seen once. The CDR3 has 18 residues. Germline V CDR1 and CDR2: SGHAT, FQNNGV. The ends lost 2 bases at V and 2 bases at J; junction bases unmatched: 11. Donors were grouped by their self-reported clinical history. This receptor was taken from a woman aged 25 to 39 who had recovered from COVID-19. The specimen sequenced was PBMCs or T cells enriched from blood (not recorded which). V gene TRBV11-2 combines with J gene TRBJ2-3; 9 positions match TRBD2. This chain's CDR3 is CASSLLGLAPGDTDTQYF. The CDR3 nucleotides read TGTGCCAGCAGCTTACTGGGACTAGCTCCTGGAGACACAGATACGCAGTATTTT.